This T cell receptor (beta chain) was observed in a study of radiotherapy plus CTLA-4 blockade in lung cancer. For the study at large: Objective responses occurred in 15% to 20% of patients; over 25% had disease control.

In the case of this clone: The antigen is not known.

Germline CDR1 is SGHDT and CDR2 is YYEEEE. The J segment lost 3 bases and the V segment lost 4 bases, leaving 5 bases of the junction unmatched. The CDR3 has 15 residues. Study-wide results and caveats: In blood, after radiotherapy plus ipilimumab, tumor-derived TCR clones expanded. Together with interferon-beta, which increased in serum after radiation, early dynamic changes in blood T cell clones were reportedly the best predictors of response.

The protocol was immunoSEQ multiplex PCR, while the TCRdb copy is restricted to in-frame clones and leaves out a portion. The sample consists of approximately 40,000 clones, just over 85% of them appearing once. The V gene is TRBV5-6, the J gene TRBJ2-2; TRBD2 matches 8 bases. The receptor was derived from a human donor with non-small cell lung cancer whose response to radiotherapy plus ipilimumab could not be evaluated. Sequencing was performed on peripheral blood, taken from a patient treated with radiotherapy plus ipilimumab. CDR3 residues: CASSPSGSHTGELFF. The CDR3 coding sequence is TGTGCCAGCAGCCCTAGCGGGTCTCACACCGGGGAGCTGTTTTTT.